The 27 T cell receptor beta chains below were found in one sample sequenced in a study of neurological immune-mediated disorders. TCRdb independently ran MiXCR on the 5' RACE reads; one entry per CDR3 protein. This sample has roughly 50,000 distinct CDR3 sequences, with 9.5% to 15% found just once. As for time point: longitudinal time-point 3. Sequencing was done on a sample of PBMCs. These receptors came from a male donor with HTLV-1-associated myelopathy (HAM/TSP).

A remark on this clonotype: This may come from a read error, since a much larger clone is one base off. The chain uses TRBV28 and TRBJ1-3; D unclear. The germline V and J ends were trimmed by 6 bases and 0 bases, with 9 bases remaining between them. Germline V gene data show CDR1 as MDHEN and CDR2 as SYDVKM. This CDR3 spans 14 amino acids. This chain's CDR3 is CASRGPISGNTIYF. The CDR3 DNA sequence: TGTGCCAGCAGAGGACCGATCTCTGGAAACACCATATATTTT.

In regard to this clonotype: This could be a read error, since a much larger clone is one nucleotide away. V usage is TRBV5-1 and J usage is TRBJ2-7; D is ambiguous. Trimming took 2 bases from V and 4 from J, leaving 10 bases between them. Germline V gives CDR1 SGHRS, CDR2 YFSETQ. This CDR3 contains 13 residues. The CDR3 region has the DNA TGCGCCAGCAGCTTCCAGCTGGGTTACGAGCAGTACTTC. Residues: CASSFQLGYEQYF.

This clonotype was observed at least ten times. The chain carries TRBV5-1 and TRBJ2-7; 7 nucleotides match TRBD1. The J segment lost 3 bases and the V segment lost 5 bases, leaving 8 bases of the junction unmatched. Germline-derived CDR1 and CDR2 are SGHRS and YFSETQ. This CDR3 spans 14 amino acids. DNA of the CDR3: TGCGCCAGCAGTTCCGGGACAGCCGACTACGAGCAGTACTTC. This gives the protein CASSSGTADYEQYF.

There are many counts of this clonotype. The gene calls are TRBV7-2 and TRBJ1-1; possibly TRBD1 for D (5 bases). The CDR3 length is 16 residues. Germline CDR1 is SGHTA and CDR2 is FQGNSA. V shed 1 base and J shed 0 bases, with 12 bases lying between them. CDR3 nucleotides: TGTGCCAGCAGCTTAGATGGGGCCTTACTGAACACTGAAGCTTTCTTT. It specifies CASSLDGALLNTEAFF.

This clonotype was found once. This sequence joins TRBV5-1 and TRBJ1-1; maybe TRBD1 (6 bases). Germline V gene sequence: CDR1 SGHRS, CDR2 YFSETQ. Trimming cost V 4 bases and J 1 base, with 20 bases left between them. The CDR3 spans 17 residues. The CDR3 is CASSTGGMSGENTEAFF. DNA for the CDR3: TGCGCCAGCAGCACTGGAGGGATGTCAGGGGAGAACACTGAAGCTTTCTTT.

A remark on this clonotype: A much larger clone differs by one base, so this may be a read error. The gene calls are TRBV27 and TRBJ1-1; possible D gene TRBD1, 5 bases. CDR1 MNHEY and CDR2 SMNVEV come from the germline V gene (reference sequence). The CDR3 totals 14 residues. The CDR3 nucleotides read TGTGCCATCAGTTTCCGGGGGAGCCGCACTGAAGCTTTCTTT. Its protein product is CAISFRGSRTEAFF.

About this clonotype itself: One end of the junction varies from germline; a read error may be responsible. The J gene is TRBJ2-6, the V gene TRBV7-2; D assignment may be TRBD1 or TRBD2 (5 bases each). CDR3 length: 15 residues. Germline CDR1 is SGHTA and CDR2 is FQGNSA. The DNA of the CDR3 is TGTGCCAGCAGCTTAGCAGGGAGAGGGGCCAACGTTCTGACTTTC. Residues: CASSLAGRGANVLTF.

Ten or more counts support this clonotype. The chain is built from TRBV20-1 and TRBJ2-3, with 10 bases matching TRBD2. V trimming: 1 base; J trimming: 4 bases; junction bases outside the gene matches: 2. The CDR3 has 14 residues. Germline V gene sequence: CDR1 DFQATT, CDR2 SNEGSKA (reference sequence). This CDR3 reads CSARVAGGADTQYF. The CDR3 coding sequence is TGCAGTGCTAGAGTAGCGGGGGGAGCAGATACGCAGTATTTT.

This clonotype came up many times. V and J are TRBV20-1 and TRBJ1-3; unclear D gene. The ends were cut back, 6 bases at V and 8 bases at J, with 11 bases in the middle. Germline loops: CDR1 DFQATT, CDR2 SNEGSKA (reference sequence). This CDR3 comprises 11 residues. CDR3 amino acids: CSAGVRDTIYF. CDR3 DNA sequence: TGCAGTGCCGGAGTCCGGGACACCATATATTTT.

This clonotype was seen repeatedly, ten times or more. The chain links TRBV7-2 to TRBJ2-1; 8 nucleotides agree with TRBD2. V lost 2 bases to trimming and J lost 2 bases; unmatched junction nucleotides: 2. The CDR3 is 15 residues long. Germline values: CDR1 SGHTA, CDR2 FQGNSA. In nucleotides, the CDR3 is TGTGCCAGCAGCTTAAGCGGGGGCACCTACAATGAGCAGTTCTTC. Protein: CASSLSGGTYNEQFF.

This clonotype showed up many times. The chain couples TRBV6-5 to TRBJ2-7; D gene ambiguous. V was pared by 4 bases and J by 3 bases, with 10 bases between. Looked up from germline, CDR1 is MNHEY and CDR2 is SVGAGI. The length of the CDR3 is 13 residues. The CDR3 DNA follows: TGTGCCAGCAGTTTCCGGCCAGACTACGAGCAGTACTTC. This translates into CASSFRPDYEQYF.

V and J are TRBV6-2 or TRBV6-3 and TRBJ1-5; unclear D gene. This CDR3 contains 16 residues. With 0 bases removed from V and 0 bases from J, the gap between germline ends came to 9 bases. The germline V gene encodes CDR1 MNHEY and CDR2 SVGEGT. CDR3 region: CASSYSKGFSNQPQHF. The CDR3 DNA sequence: TGTGCCAGCAGTTACTCGAAAGGCTTTAGCAATCAGCCCCAGCATTTT.

This clonotype has a handful of counts. The rearrangement links TRBV6-2 or TRBV6-3 to TRBJ2-3; maybe TRBD1 (5 bases). Germline values: CDR1 MNHEY, CDR2 SVGEGT. The CDR3 has 14 residues. Trimming shortened V by 5 bases and J by 12 bases, and 21 bases separated the two germline ends. CDR3 DNA sequence: TGTGCCAGCAGTGAATTAAAGTCTAGGGGTACACAGTATTTT. Its translation is CASSELKSRGTQYF.

This clonotype was seen many times. The chain carries TRBV4-3 and TRBJ1-6; D is unresolved. CDR3 length: 15 residues. Trimming removed 0 bases at V and 7 bases at J, with 10 bases between. Germline loops: CDR1 LGHNA, CDR2 YSLEER. For the CDR3, the DNA is TGCGCCAGCAGCCAAGAGGCAGTATACAATTCACCCCTCCACTTT. It encodes CASSQEAVYNSPLHF.

This clonotype appeared many times. The J gene is TRBJ2-3, the V gene TRBV5-1; 7 positions match TRBD1. V was clipped by 4 bases and J by 4 bases; unmatched bases: 3. The CDR3 is made up of 13 amino acids. Germline V lookup: CDR1 SGHRS, CDR2 YFSETQ. The CDR3 loop is CASSVTGSDTQYF. Written as DNA, the CDR3 is TGCGCCAGCAGCGTGACAGGGTCAGATACGCAGTATTTT. The full variable domain, its missing parts supplied by reference TRBV5-1 and TRBJ2-3, is KAGVTQTPRYLIKTRGQQVTLSCSPISGHRSVSWYQQTPGQGLQFLFEYFSETQRNKGNFPGRFSGRQFSNSRSEMNVSTLELGDSALYLCASSVTGSDTQYFGPGTRLTVL.

The chain recombines TRBV18 with TRBJ2-7; 7 bases match TRBD2. Germline values: CDR1 KGHSH, CDR2 LQKENI. The junction had 4 bases not matched to a gene; V was cut back by 3 bases and J by 2 bases. This CDR3 comprises 14 residues. The CDR3 protein is CASSPPGLTYEQYF. Written as DNA, the CDR3 is TGTGCCAGCTCACCCCCGGGACTAACCTACGAGCAGTACTTC.

This clonotype was recorded many times. The chain carries TRBV6-5 and TRBJ1-6; D is unresolved. Germline V gives CDR1 MNHEY, CDR2 SVGAGI. The ends were cut back, 5 bases at V and 9 bases at J, with 8 bases in the middle. CDR3 length: 12 residues. CDR3 amino acids: CASSRYGSPLHF. CDR3 coding DNA: TGTGCCAGCAGTCGCTACGGTTCACCCCTCCACTTT.

This clonotype was seen ten or more times. V is TRBV10-3 and J is TRBJ1-6, with D maybe TRBD1 (5 bases). Germline loops: CDR1 ENHRY, CDR2 SYGVKD. Trimming took off 6 bases at V and 1 base at J, with 16 bases between the two ends. CDR3 length equals 17 residues. Here the CDR3 DNA reads TGTGCCATCAGCCCCGGGAGCCAGGGTTCCTATAATTCACCCCTCCACTTT. Its protein product is CAISPGSQGSYNSPLHF.

This clonotype has a count of ten or more. CDR3 nucleotide sequence: TGTGCCAGCAGCTCGAACCGAGATGACGCAAGGGAGCAGTACTTC. Its translation is CASSSNRDDAREQYF. The chain carries TRBV5-6 and TRBJ2-7; no firm D call. The CDR3 is 15 residues long. CDR1 is SGHDT, CDR2 YYEEEE, per germline. Trimming cost V 3 bases and J 7 bases, with 20 bases left between them. Full variable domain (rest looked up from reference TRBV5-6 and TRBJ2-7): DAGVTQSPTHLIKTRGQQVTLRCSPKSGHDTVSWYQQALGQGPQFIFQYYEEEERQRGNFPDRFSGHQFPNYSSELNVNALLLGDSALYLCASSSNRDDAREQYFGPGTRLTVT.

This clonotype was seen at least ten times. The gene calls are TRBV5-1 and TRBJ2-7; 9 bases align to TRBD1. V was clipped by 3 bases and J by 4 bases; unmatched bases: 5. The CDR3 has 14 residues. Germline V gene sequence: CDR1 SGHRS, CDR2 YFSETQ. The CDR3 sequence: CASSSLDRGYEQYF. CDR3 coding DNA: TGCGCCAGCAGCTCTCTGGACAGGGGTTACGAGCAGTACTTC.

This clonotype has at least ten counts. The chain couples TRBV7-3 to TRBJ1-1; D is ambiguous. Germline lookup yields CDR1 SGHTA and CDR2 FQGTGA. The CDR3 totals 14 residues. The V gene lost 1 base and the J gene lost 6 bases, with 12 bases spanning the gap. The CDR3 is CASSLRTAGSEAFF. The CDR3 nucleotides are TGTGCCAGCAGCTTAAGGACGGCCGGCTCTGAAGCTTTCTTT.

This clonotype was recorded many times. The chain links TRBV4-2 to TRBJ2-5; the match to TRBD2 covers 9 bases. The trim removed 0 bases at V and 0 bases at J, leaving 2 bases unmatched. Germline CDR1 LGHNA, CDR2 YNFKEQ. The CDR3 loop spans 16 amino acids. CDR3 DNA: TGTGCCAGCAGCCAAGATTTAGCGGGGGACCAAGAGACCCAGTACTTC. Its protein product is CASSQDLAGDQETQYF.

This clonotype was seen repeatedly, ten times or more. This sequence joins TRBV29-1 and TRBJ1-4; D gene uncertain. The germline CDR1 and CDR2 sequences are SQVTM and ANQGSEA. V was clipped by 7 bases and J by 0 bases, with 12 bases between them. CDR3 length equals 14 residues. The CDR3 DNA sequence: TGCAGCGGATCCTACAGTACAACTAATGAAAAACTGTTTTTT. It translates to CSGSYSTTNEKLFF.

This clonotype showed up many times. V gene TRBV7-2 combines with J gene TRBJ1-5; a weak D match, TRBD1 (5 bases). V lost 3 bases and J 0 bases, leaving 6 bases between the germline ends. Germline V CDR1 and CDR2: SGHTA, FQGNSA. The CDR3 has 14 residues. The CDR3 DNA follows: TGTGCCAGCAGCTTGGGACCTAGCAATCAGCCCCAGCATTTT. Amino acid sequence: CASSLGPSNQPQHF.

Many counts were recorded for this clonotype. This rearrangement joins TRBV11-2 to TRBJ2-5, with 10 bases aligning to TRBD2. The V gene's germline CDR1 is SGHAT and CDR2 FQNNGV. Losses at the gene ends were 1 base for V and 3 bases for J; bases not matched to a gene: 11. The CDR3 covers 18 residues. CDR3 in amino acids: CASSLGVLSGGAEETQYF. CDR3 DNA: TGTGCCAGCAGCTTAGGCGTCCTGAGCGGGGGGGCGGAAGAGACCCAGTACTTC.

This clonotype was detected ten times or more. The gene calls are TRBV5-1 and TRBJ1-6; 9 bases are a match to TRBD1. CDR3 size: 15 residues. J gave up 12 bases and V 4 bases, and 11 bases lay outside the gene matches. The V gene's germline CDR1 is SGHRS and CDR2 YFSETQ. The CDR3: CASSEQGAWGEPLHF. The CDR3 DNA reads TGCGCCAGCAGCGAACAGGGGGCGTGGGGTGAACCCCTCCACTTT.

This clonotype was observed at least ten times. This chain joins TRBV7-2 and TRBJ2-7; no reliable D call. The CDR3 has 13 residues. Germline V gives CDR1 SGHTA, CDR2 FQGNSA. V shed 5 bases and J shed 2 bases, with 10 bases lying between them. CDR3 loop: CASSIVPPYEQYF. For the CDR3, the DNA is TGTGCCAGCAGCATAGTACCCCCCTACGAGCAGTACTTC.